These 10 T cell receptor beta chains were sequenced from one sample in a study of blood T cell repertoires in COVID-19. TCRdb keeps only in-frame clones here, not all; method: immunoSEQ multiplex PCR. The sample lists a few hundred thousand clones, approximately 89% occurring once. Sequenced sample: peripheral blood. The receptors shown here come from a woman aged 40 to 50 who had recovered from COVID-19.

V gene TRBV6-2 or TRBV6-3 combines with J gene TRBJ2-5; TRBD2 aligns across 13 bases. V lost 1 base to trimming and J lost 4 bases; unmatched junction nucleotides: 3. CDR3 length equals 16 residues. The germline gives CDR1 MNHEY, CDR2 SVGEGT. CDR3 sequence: CASSYWTSGSRETQYF. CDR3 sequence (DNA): TGTGCCAGCAGTTACTGGACTAGCGGGAGTAGAGAGACCCAGTACTTC.

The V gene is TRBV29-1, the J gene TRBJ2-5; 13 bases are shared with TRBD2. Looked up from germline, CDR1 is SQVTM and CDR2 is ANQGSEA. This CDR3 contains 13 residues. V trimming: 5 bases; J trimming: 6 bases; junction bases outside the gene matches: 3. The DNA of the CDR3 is TGCAGCGTTAGGACTAGCGGGGGTAAGACCCAGTACTTC. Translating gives CSVRTSGGKTQYF.

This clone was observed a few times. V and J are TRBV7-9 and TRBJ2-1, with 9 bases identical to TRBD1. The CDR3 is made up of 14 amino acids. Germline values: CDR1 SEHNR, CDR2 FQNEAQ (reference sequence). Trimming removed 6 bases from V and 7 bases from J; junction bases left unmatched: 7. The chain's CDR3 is CASRDRGSSNEQFF. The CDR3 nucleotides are TGTGCCAGCAGAGACAGGGGGAGTTCGAATGAGCAGTTCTTC.

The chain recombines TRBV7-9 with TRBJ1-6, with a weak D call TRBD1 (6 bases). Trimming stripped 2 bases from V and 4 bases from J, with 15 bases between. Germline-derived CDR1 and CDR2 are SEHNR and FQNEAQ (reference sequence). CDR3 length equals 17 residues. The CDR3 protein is CASSLTPTGGYNSPLHF. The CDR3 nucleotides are TGTGCCAGCAGCTTAACCCCGACAGGCGGTTATAATTCACCCCTCCACTTT.

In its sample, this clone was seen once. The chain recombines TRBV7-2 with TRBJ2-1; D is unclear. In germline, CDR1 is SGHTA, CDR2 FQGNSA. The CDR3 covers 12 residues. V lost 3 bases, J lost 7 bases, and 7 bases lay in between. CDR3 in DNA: TGTGCCAGCAGCTTTTCGACTAATGAGCAGTTCTTC. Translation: CASSFSTNEQFF.

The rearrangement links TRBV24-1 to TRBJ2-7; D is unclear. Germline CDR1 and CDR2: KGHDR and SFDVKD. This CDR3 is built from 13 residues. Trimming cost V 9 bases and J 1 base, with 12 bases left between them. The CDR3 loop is CATRMAGSYEQYV. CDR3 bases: TGTGCCACCCGAATGGCAGGATCCTACGAGCAGTACGTC.

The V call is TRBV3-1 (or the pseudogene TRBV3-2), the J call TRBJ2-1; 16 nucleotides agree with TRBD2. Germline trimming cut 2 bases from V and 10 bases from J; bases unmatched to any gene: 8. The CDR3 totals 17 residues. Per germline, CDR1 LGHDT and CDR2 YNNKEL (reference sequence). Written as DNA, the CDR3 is TGTGCCAGCAGCCAATACCCGGGGACTAGCGGGGGGGCAGAGCAGTTCTTC. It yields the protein CASSQYPGTSGGAEQFF.

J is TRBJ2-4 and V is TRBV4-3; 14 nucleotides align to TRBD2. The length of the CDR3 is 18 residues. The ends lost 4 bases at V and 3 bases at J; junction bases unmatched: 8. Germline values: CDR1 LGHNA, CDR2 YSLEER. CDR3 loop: CASSPGLAGGPIKNIQYF. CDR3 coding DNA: TGCGCCAGCAGCCCAGGACTAGCGGGAGGACCTATCAAAAACATTCAGTACTTC.

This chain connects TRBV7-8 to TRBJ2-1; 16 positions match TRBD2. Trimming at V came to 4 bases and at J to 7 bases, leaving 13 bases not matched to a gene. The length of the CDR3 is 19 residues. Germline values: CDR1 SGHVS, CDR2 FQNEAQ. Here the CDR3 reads CASSSRPGTSGRARNEQFF. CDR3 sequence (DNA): TGTGCCAGCAGCTCCCGCCCCGGGACTAGCGGGAGGGCCAGGAATGAGCAGTTCTTC.

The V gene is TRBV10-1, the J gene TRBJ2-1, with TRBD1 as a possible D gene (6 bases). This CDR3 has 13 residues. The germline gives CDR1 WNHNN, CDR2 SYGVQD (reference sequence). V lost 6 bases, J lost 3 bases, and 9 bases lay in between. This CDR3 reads CASSRTVYNEQFF. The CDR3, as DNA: TGCGCCAGCAGCCGGACAGTCTACAATGAGCAGTTCTTC.